This TCR beta chain was obtained from a study of identical twins. Study-wide results and limits: Out-of-frame TCR alpha sharing observed in monozygotic twins exceeded model estimates. Twin pairs' shared out-of-frame alpha sequences were enriched in low generation probability. Sequences that were beta out-of-frame showed weaker excess twin sharing.

Comment on this clonotype: Its antigen is as yet unknown.

TCRdb reanalysed the 5' RACE reads using MiXCR and keeps one entry per CDR3 protein. This table holds around 530,000 distinct CDR3 sequences, about 15% found once. The CDR3 is made up of 14 amino acids. The V end was cut by 2 bases, the J end by 7 bases, with 13 bases between. From germline, CDR1 is SGDLS and CDR2 YYNGEE. These data also featured in a second study, about yellow fever vaccine responses in identical twins.

The genes are TRBV9 and TRBJ2-1, with D possibly TRBD1 on 6 matching bases. The sequenced sample consisted of CD4+ T cells sorted from blood. The receptor was derived from a woman under 30 in good health. CDR3 DNA sequence: TGTGCCAGCAGCGTTTTGGGGGCCGGGAATGAGCAGTTCTTC. It yields the protein CASSVLGAGNEQFF.